The rows below give T cell receptor beta chains drawn from one sample of a study of cytomegalovirus exposure and HLA in healthy donors. Sequenced by immunoSEQ multiplex PCR; TCRdb stores in-frame clones only, minus some. This table holds around 170,000 clones, around nine tenths found once. The sequenced material came from PBMCs. The receptors here all came from a man aged 18 to 29 in good health and CMV-seronegative. Each CDR3 is given with its conserved first and last residue. The order of the fields is V gene, J gene, clone size, D gene, CDR3 DNA, CDR3 protein. The D gene is left open where the match is weak. A clone size is listed for some rows: how often the clone was seen (once, few, many), or a class if it is expanded.

TRBV10-1	TRBJ2-2	-	TRBD1	TGCGCCAGCAGTCCAGGGGGCCCCGGGGAGCTGTTTTTT	CASSPGGPGELFF
TRBV6-5	TRBJ2-2	-	-	TGTGCCAGCAGTTACCCGGGAGGGGGCGGAACCGGGGAGCTGTTTTTT	CASSYPGGGGTGELFF
TRBV10-3	TRBJ1-6	-	-	TGTGCCATCCGAGCGGCGGGGTCACCCCTCCACTTT	CAIRAAGSPLHF
TRBV5-1	TRBJ2-2	-	TRBD1	TGCGCCAGCAGCCCAGGGACAGTGTCCGGGGAGCTGTTTTTT	CASSPGTVSGELFF
TRBV7-9	TRBJ2-5	-	TRBD1	TGTGCCAGCAGCAAACTAACCGGGACAGAACAAGAGACCCAGTACTTC	CASSKLTGTEQETQYF
TRBV5-1	TRBJ1-2	-	-	TGCGCCAGCACTGCGGGGCCGGATAACTATGGCTACACCTTC	CASTAGPDNYGYTF
TRBV7-2	TRBJ2-5	-	TRBD2	TGTGCCAGCAGCTTGGGACTAGGAGAGACCCAGTACTTC	CASSLGLGETQYF
TRBV6-1	TRBJ1-5	few	-	TGTGCCAGCAGTGACCAAAGGGGGTCTAATCAGCCCCAGCATTTT	CASSDQRGSNQPQHF
TRBV5-1	TRBJ1-6	-	TRBD1	TGCGCCAGCAGCTCCACCGGGACAGGAAATTCACCCCTCCACTTT	CASSSTGTGNSPLHF
TRBV6-5	TRBJ1-5	-	-	TGTGCCAGCAGTTACAACAGCTATAGCAATCAGCCCCAGCATTTT	CASSYNSYSNQPQHF
TRBV4-1	TRBJ1-5	-	TRBD1	TGCGCCAGCAGCCAAGACGGACAGGGAATTTTTGGAAATCAGCCCCAGCATTTT	CASSQDGQGIFGNQPQHF
TRBV18	TRBJ2-7	-	TRBD2	TGTGCCAGCTCACTCGGGGAGGGCTACTCCTACGAGCAGTACTTC	CASSLGEGYSYEQYF
TRBV20-1	TRBJ2-7	-	-	TGCAGTGCTAGAGTCGCGCGCGAGCAGTACTTC	CSARVAREQYF
TRBV7-2	TRBJ1-5	-	-	TGTGCCAGCAGCTTAGCTGGAGGAGGTCAGCCCCAGCATTTT	CASSLAGGGQPQHF
TRBV7-2	TRBJ2-1	-	-	TGTGCCAGCACCCTAGGACCGACAGGCCTTGAGATAATCCATGAGCAGTTCTTC	CASTLGPTGLEIIHEQFF
TRBV11-2	TRBJ2-2	once	-	TGTGCCAGCAGCTCCCATCTACTGACAGCGAACACCGGGGAGCTGTTTTTT	CASSSHLLTANTGELFF
TRBV2	TRBJ2-2	-	TRBD2	TGTGCCAGCAGCGACCGGACTAGCGGGGGCGCGACCACCGGGGAGCTGTTTTTT	CASSDRTSGGATTGELFF
TRBV7-9	TRBJ2-3	-	-	TGTAGCCAGGCCAGGCGCACAGATACGCAGTATTTT	CSQARRTDTQYF
TRBV10-2	TRBJ1-1	once	-	TGCGCCAGCGGTCGTCCAGGTCAGCCCACTGAAGCTTTCTTT	CASGRPGQPTEAFF
TRBV28	TRBJ1-1	-	TRBD1	TGTGCCAGCAGTTCCGGACAGGGGAACACTGAAGCTTTCTTT	CASSSGQGNTEAFF
TRBV4-2	TRBJ1-1	-	-	TGTGCCAGCAGCCAAGTATCAGGGCCGATGGCTTTGAACACTGAAGCTTTCTTT	CASSQVSGPMALNTEAFF
TRBV2	TRBJ2-1	-	TRBD2	TGTGCCAGCAGTGACGGGAGGAACTACTACAATGAGCAGTTCTTC	CASSDGRNYYNEQFF
TRBV19	TRBJ1-2	few	TRBD1	TGTGCCAGTAGTTTAAGGACAGGGGATGGCTACACCTTC	CASSLRTGDGYTF
TRBV6-4	TRBJ2-1	-	TRBD2	TGTGCCAGCAGCGTGGAAGGGGCTAGCGGGAGGGTTGACAATGAGCAGTTCTTC	CASSVEGASGRVDNEQFF
TRBV6-1	TRBJ1-2	few	TRBD1	TGTGCCAGCAGTTTACCGGGACAGGCGAAATATGGCTACACCTTC	CASSLPGQAKYGYTF
TRBV27	TRBJ1-1	-	-	TGTGCCAGCAGTACAGGGAAGAAGTTGAACACTGAAGCTTTCTTT	CASSTGKKLNTEAFF
TRBV2	TRBJ1-4	-	-	TGTGCCAGCAGGAGGACAGCACAGGGTGAAAAACTGTTTTTT	CASRRTAQGEKLFF
TRBV5-6	TRBJ1-2	-	-	TGTGCCAGCAGCTTATCGGGATTCTATGGCTACACCTTC	CASSLSGFYGYTF
TRBV2	TRBJ2-1	once	TRBD2	TGTGCCAGCAGTGAACTAGCGGGGGGATCCAATGAGCAGTTCTTC	CASSELAGGSNEQFF
TRBV28	TRBJ2-7	-	-	TGTGCCAGCAGCTCCGTGACGGGATGGGACGAGCAGTACTTC	CASSSVTGWDEQYF
TRBV10-3	TRBJ2-1	-	-	TGTGCCATCAGGACCCAACCTTCAGGAGAGCAGTTCTTC	CAIRTQPSGEQFF
TRBV6-5	TRBJ2-2	-	TRBD1	TGTGCCAGCAGTTACTCGACAGGGACCGGGGAGCTGTTTTTT	CASSYSTGTGELFF
TRBV28	TRBJ2-2	-	-	TGTGCCAGCACCTACTCGTCCACCGGGGAGCTGTTTTTT	CASTYSSTGELFF
TRBV19	TRBJ1-2	-	TRBD1	TGTGCCAGTAGTATAGGGACAGGTCAATATGGCTACACCTTC	CASSIGTGQYGYTF
TRBV4-1	TRBJ2-1	-	TRBD2	TGCGCCAGCAGCCGACTAGCGGGAACTAACAATGAGCAGTTCTTC	CASSRLAGTNNEQFF
TRBV10-2	TRBJ2-2	-	TRBD2	TGCGCCAGCAGGCTGACTAGCGCTAACACCGGGGAGCTGTTTTTT	CASRLTSANTGELFF
TRBV7-9	TRBJ1-3	-	-	TGTGCCAGCAGCCCAAGTGTAGTCCTCGGAAACACCATATATTTT	CASSPSVVLGNTIYF